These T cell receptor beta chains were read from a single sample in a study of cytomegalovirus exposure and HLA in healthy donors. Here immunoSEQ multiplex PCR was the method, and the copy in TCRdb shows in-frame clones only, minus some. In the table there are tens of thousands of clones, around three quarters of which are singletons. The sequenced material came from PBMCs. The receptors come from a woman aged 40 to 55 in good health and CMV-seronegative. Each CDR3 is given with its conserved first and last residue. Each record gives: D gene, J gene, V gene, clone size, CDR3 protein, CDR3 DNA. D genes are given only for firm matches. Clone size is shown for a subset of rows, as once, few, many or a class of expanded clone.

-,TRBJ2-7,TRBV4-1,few,CASSQEFRGSYEQYF,TGCGCCAGCAGCCAAGAGTTCCGCGGCTCCTACGAGCAGTACTTC
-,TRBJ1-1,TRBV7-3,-,CASSLDQGMNTEAFF,TGTGCCAGCAGCTTAGATCAGGGCATGAACACTGAAGCTTTCTTT
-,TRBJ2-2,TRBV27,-,CASSRNRELTGELFF,TGTGCCAGCAGTCGTAATAGGGAGCTCACCGGGGAGCTGTTTTTT
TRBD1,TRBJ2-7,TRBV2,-,CASSEARQGISEQYF,TGTGCCAGCAGTGAAGCGCGACAGGGAATCTCCGAGCAGTACTTC
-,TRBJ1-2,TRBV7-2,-,CASSWGHRSGYTF,TGTGCCAGCAGTTGGGGACACCGAAGCGGCTACACCTTC
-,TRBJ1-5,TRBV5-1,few,CASSPSAGSQNQPQHF,TGCGCCAGCAGCCCTTCGGCAGGGTCGCAGAATCAGCCCCAGCATTTT
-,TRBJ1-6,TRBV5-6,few,CASSLGGLDNSPLHF,TGTGCCAGCAGCTTGGGGGGCCTTGATAATTCACCCCTCCACTTT
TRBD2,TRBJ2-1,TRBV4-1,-,CASSLSAGARSLPLSYNEQFF,TGCGCCAGCAGCCTCTCAGCGGGGGCGCGTTCGCTTCCGCTGTCCTACAATGAGCAGTTCTTC
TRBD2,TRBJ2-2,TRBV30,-,CAGLAGGNTGELFF,TGTGCCGGTCTAGCGGGGGGGAACACCGGGGAGCTGTTTTTT
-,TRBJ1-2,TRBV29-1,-,CSAALGVYGYTF,TGCAGCGCCGCCCTCGGGGTCTATGGCTACACCTTC
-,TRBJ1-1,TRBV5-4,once,CASSLRRGQTVNTEAFF,TGTGCCAGCAGCCTCCGGAGAGGACAGACCGTGAACACTGAAGCTTTCTTT
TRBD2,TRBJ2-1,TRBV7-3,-,CASSFSGRADNEQFF,TGTGCCAGCAGCTTTAGCGGGAGGGCCGACAATGAGCAGTTCTTC
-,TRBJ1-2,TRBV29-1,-,CSVGARGGAASYGYTF,TGCAGCGTCGGGGCGAGGGGGGGAGCGGCCTCCTATGGCTACACCTTC
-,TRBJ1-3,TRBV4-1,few,CASSQWAQGENTIYF,TGCGCCAGCAGCCAATGGGCACAGGGCGAAAACACCATATATTTT
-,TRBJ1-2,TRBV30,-,CAWEPAGRGYTF,TGTGCCTGGGAGCCGGCAGGCCGTGGCTACACCTTC
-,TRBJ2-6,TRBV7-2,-,CASSLLRSGANVLTF,TGTGCCAGCAGCTTATTGCGGTCTGGGGCCAACGTCCTGACTTTC
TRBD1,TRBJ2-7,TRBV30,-,CAWAGTVYSYEQYF,TGTGCCTGGGCCGGGACAGTTTACTCCTACGAGCAGTACTTC
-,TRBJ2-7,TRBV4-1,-,CASSQDPHSSYEQYF,TGCGCCAGCAGCCAAGATCCCCACAGCTCCTACGAGCAGTACTTC
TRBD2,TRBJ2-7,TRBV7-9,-,CASSRWTSGSSYEQYF,TGTGCCAGCAGCCGATGGACTAGCGGGAGCTCCTACGAGCAGTACTTC
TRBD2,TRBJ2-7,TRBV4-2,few,CASSQGLAGGPNEQYF,TGTGCCAGCAGCCAAGGACTAGCGGGGGGGCCAAACGAGCAGTACTTC
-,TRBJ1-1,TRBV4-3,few,CASSQADRWDTEAFF,TGCGCCAGCAGCCAAGCCGACAGGTGGGACACTGAAGCTTTCTTT
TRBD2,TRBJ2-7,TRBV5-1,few,CASSLVAGGYEQYF,TGCGCCAGCAGCTTGGTAGCGGGGGGGTACGAGCAGTACTTC
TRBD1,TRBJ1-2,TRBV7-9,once,CASSHDRGNRGYTF,TGTGCCAGCAGCCATGACAGGGGAAATAGGGGCTACACCTTC
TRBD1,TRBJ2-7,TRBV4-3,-,CASSQAFGTAYEQYF,TGCGCCAGCAGCCAAGCCTTCGGGACAGCCTACGAGCAGTACTTC
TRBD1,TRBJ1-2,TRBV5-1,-,CASSSHRGYGYTF,TGCGCCAGCAGCTCCCACAGGGGCTATGGCTACACCTTC